Following are 3 T cell receptor beta chains from one sample sequenced in a study of CDR3 diversity in severe acne. TCRdb analysed the PCR reads with MiXCR anew, one entry per CDR3 protein. The repertoire holds approximately 90,000 distinct CDR3 sequences, with 45% to 50% as singletons. Input material: blood. The receptor set was obtained from a male donor in good health, serving as a control.

In its sample, this clonotype was seen once. The V call is TRBV6-4, the J call TRBJ2-5; 7 bases line up with TRBD1. This CDR3 spans 14 amino acids. Germline values: CDR1 MRHNA, CDR2 SNTAGT. Trimming cost V 0 bases and J 5 bases; bases outside gene matches: 3. CDR3 residues: CASSDSGGLETQYF. In nucleotides, the CDR3 is TGTGCCAGCAGTGACTCAGGGGGCTTGGAGACCCAGTACTTC.

The chain carries TRBV7-9 and TRBJ2-7, with D unclear. The V end lost 4 bases, the J end lost 3 bases, and 7 bases lay between the germline ends. In germline, CDR1 is SEHNR, CDR2 FQNEAQ (reference sequence). This CDR3 is 12 amino acids long. The CDR3 loop is CASSSSVYEQYF. The DNA for the CDR3 is TGTGCCAGCAGCTCCAGCGTCTACGAGCAGTACTTC.

V gene TRBV30 combines with J gene TRBJ1-1; 7 bases map to TRBD1. V was clipped by 8 bases and J by 4 bases; unmatched bases: 10. The length of the CDR3 is 13 residues. CDR1 GTSNPN and CDR2 SVGIG come from the germline V gene (reference sequence). The CDR3 nucleotides are TGTGCCCGGGCACAGGGGCCTAGCACTGAAGCTTTCTTT. Translated: CARAQGPSTEAFF.